What follows are 9 T cell receptor beta chains derived from one specimen sequenced in a study of blood T cell repertoires in COVID-19. This table comes from immunoSEQ multiplex PCR, and its TCRdb copy is limited to in-frame clones, with some not included. The sample contains some 150,000 clones, around four fifths of which appear only once. Source material: peripheral blood. The source is a woman in her forties with active or convalescent COVID-19.

This chain connects TRBV18 to TRBJ1-1; TRBD1 agrees at 8 bases. CDR1 is KGHSH and CDR2 is LQKENI in the germline V gene. This CDR3 is built from 14 residues. The V segment lost 2 bases and the J segment 4 bases; nucleotides outside the gene matches: 3. CDR3 sequence reads: CASSPVTGGTEAFF. For the CDR3, the DNA is TGTGCCAGCTCACCAGTCACAGGGGGCACTGAAGCTTTCTTT.

This chain uses TRBV27 with TRBJ2-1; D unclear. Germline CDR1 and CDR2: MNHEY and SMNVEV (reference sequence). This CDR3 has 15 residues. V lost 7 bases and J lost 4, with 17 bases in between. The CDR3, as DNA: TGTGCCAGCACCTCCTCCCTAGGCGGTTACAATGAGCAGTTCTTC. Translation gives CASTSSLGGYNEQFF.

This clone showed up just once. The V gene is TRBV19, the J gene TRBJ1-2, with a weak D call TRBD1 (6 bases). The V gene lost 9 bases and the J gene lost 8 bases, with 25 bases spanning the gap. Germline V gene data show CDR1 as LNHDA and CDR2 as SQIVND (reference sequence). CDR3 length: 15 amino acids. The DNA for the CDR3 is TGTGCCAGCGTCCCAGGGGAAATGGCCTTTTACGGCTACACCTTC. Translating gives CASVPGEMAFYGYTF.

This chain links TRBV18 with TRBJ1-2; no definite D call. Germline assignment: CDR1 KGHSH and CDR2 LQKENI. The length of the CDR3 is 15 residues. Trimming stripped 3 bases from V and 0 bases from J, with 11 bases between. The CDR3 DNA sequence: TGTGCCAGCTCACCTGGTGGACTTACTAACTATGGCTACACCTTC. It encodes CASSPGGLTNYGYTF.

The V call is TRBV29-1, the J call TRBJ2-3; 7 nucleotides match TRBD2. The CDR3 covers 15 residues. The germline V gene encodes CDR1 SQVTM and CDR2 ANQGSEA. V was clipped by 4 bases and J by 4 bases; unmatched bases: 11. CDR3 nucleotides: TGCAGCGTTGCGGTGAGCGGGGTCCAGGCAGATACGCAGTATTTT. Protein: CSVAVSGVQADTQYF.

This rearrangement joins TRBV9 to TRBJ2-1, with D possibly being TRBD2 (5 bases). Trimming stripped 0 bases from V and 8 bases from J, with 15 bases between. This CDR3 is built from 15 residues. Germline CDR1 and CDR2: SGDLS and YYNGEE. The chain's CDR3 is CASSVAGILADEQFF. The CDR3 region has the DNA TGTGCCAGCAGCGTAGCCGGCATCCTAGCAGATGAGCAGTTCTTC. Together with reference TRBV9 and TRBJ2-1, the CDR3 gives the full variable domain: DSGVTQTPKHLITATGQRVTLRCSPRSGDLSVYWYQQSLDQGLQFLIQYYNGEERAKGNILERFSAQQFPDLHSELNLSSLELGDSALYFCASSVAGILADEQFFGPGTRLTVL.

The chain joins TRBV4-1 to TRBJ1-3, with 7 positions matching TRBD1. Unmatched junction bases numbered 4, after V lost 5 bases and J lost 0 bases. The CDR3 length is 15 residues. CDR1 is MGHRA and CDR2 is YSYEKL in the germline V gene. As DNA, the CDR3 is TGCGCCAGCAGCTCGACAGGGAACTCTGGAAACACCATATATTTT. Its protein product is CASSSTGNSGNTIYF.

The chain is built from TRBV9 and TRBJ2-2, with a tentative D call TRBD2 (5 bases). Deletions cut 1 base from V and 7 bases from J, with 11 bases between. This CDR3 region has 14 residues. Germline values: CDR1 SGDLS, CDR2 YYNGEE. The CDR3 here is CASSVRGSGGELFF. Here the CDR3 DNA reads TGTGCCAGCAGCGTACGGGGATCCGGCGGGGAGCTGTTTTTT.

V gene TRBV14 combines with J gene TRBJ1-3, with D uncertain. CDR1 SGHDN and CDR2 FVKESK come from the germline V gene. CDR3 size: 15 residues. Deletions cut 4 bases from V and 4 bases from J, with 14 bases between. The CDR3 coding sequence is TGTGCCAGCAGCCTATTGTACATCCCCGGAAACACCATATATTTT. Translating it yields CASSLLYIPGNTIYF.